Listed below are T cell receptor beta chains from one sample, sequenced in a study of blood T cells in healthy people across ages. TCRdb reanalysed the 5' RACE reads using MiXCR and keeps one entry per CDR3 protein. The sample records 700,000 to 850,000 distinct CDR3 sequences, approximately 53% being singletons. The sequencing sample was made of blood. These receptors originate from an elderly man in good health. Each CDR3 is given with its conserved first and last residue. The order of the fields is V gene, clone size, J gene, D gene, CDR3 DNA, CDR3 protein. The D gene is left open where the match is weak. Expanded clones get a size class; other rows say once, few or many, or leave the size out.

>TRBV18|-|TRBJ2-5|TRBD1
TGTGCCAACTCACCCCAGGGGGCACTCCAAGAGACCCAGTACTTC
CANSPQGALQETQYF
>TRBV20-1|few|TRBJ2-1|-
TGCAGTGCTAGAGCTGGAGCAGGCTCGAGGGGTACCCCCTCCTACAATGAGCAGTTCTTC
CSARAGAGSRGTPSYNEQFF
>TRBV5-1|-|TRBJ1-1|-
TGCGCCAGCAGCTTTGGGGACCAATATAGGCAAGCTTTCTTT
CASSFGDQYRQAFF
>TRBV29-1|-|TRBJ2-7|-
TGCAGCGTTGACAGGGGACGGGGATACAATGAGCAGTACTTC
CSVDRGRGYNEQYF
>TRBV5-1|once|TRBJ2-5|-
TGCGCCAGCAGCTTGGGGGGGGCTAAAGGGCAAGAGACCCAGTACTTC
CASSLGGAKGQETQYF
>TRBV12-3/TRBV12-4|few|TRBJ1-4|TRBD1
TGTGCCAGCAGTCCTTGGACAGGGGGTGAAAAACTGTTTTTT
CASSPWTGGEKLFF
>TRBV7-9|few|TRBJ2-7|TRBD1
TGTGCCAGCAGCCTACTCAGACAGGGGGCGCTGTACGAGCAGTACTTC
CASSLLRQGALYEQYF
>TRBV7-2|-|TRBJ2-5|-
TGTGCCAGCAGCAGAGGCTCGGGGGAGACCCAGTACTTC
CASSRGSGETQYF
>TRBV27|few|TRBJ2-7|TRBD2
TGTGCCAGCAGTTTGACTAGCTTCGTTTCCTACGAGCAGTACTTC
CASSLTSFVSYEQYF
>TRBV7-2|few|TRBJ1-2|-
TGTGCCAGCAGCTTAAGCCCACAGGGACTCTATGGCTACACCTTC
CASSLSPQGLYGYTF
>TRBV7-2|-|TRBJ1-2|-
TGTGCCAGCAGCTTGGGGGGCCAAAGAATGAACTATGGCTACACCTTC
CASSLGGQRMNYGYTF
>TRBV7-8|-|TRBJ2-7|-
TGTGCCACCCAGGGAGACAGGCCCTACGAGCAGTACTTC
CATQGDRPYEQYF
>TRBV10-3|-|TRBJ2-7|-
TGTGCCATCAGTGAATACACGAGGGCCCACGAGCAGTACTTC
CAISEYTRAHEQYF
>TRBV12-3/TRBV12-4|few|TRBJ1-2|-
TGTGCCAGCAGTTTTGATCTAATGAGTAACTATGGCTACACCTTC
CASSFDLMSNYGYTF
>TRBV29-1|-|TRBJ2-1|-
TGCAGCGTTGAGAGATCGGCTGGGGAGACCCAGTTCTTC
CSVERSAGETQFF
>TRBV7-9|-|TRBJ1-2|-
TGTGCCAGCAGCTTAGGAAGGTGGCAGGGCTATGGCTACACCTTC
CASSLGRWQGYGYTF
>TRBV7-2|few|TRBJ1-1|-
TGTGCCAGCAGCTTAGGGGGCGGGGCGAACACTGAAGCTTTCTTT
CASSLGGGANTEAFF
>TRBV2|few|TRBJ2-1|-
TGTGCCAGCAGTTGGGAGCCGAGCTCCTACAATGAGCAGTTCTTC
CASSWEPSSYNEQFF
>TRBV3-1|once|TRBJ1-6|-
TGTGCCAGCAGCCAAGATGGCGGGGGCAATTCACCCCTCCACTTT
CASSQDGGGNSPLHF
>TRBV7-2|-|TRBJ2-1|-
TGTGCCAGCAGCTCCTCACCCTACAATGAGCAGTTCTTC
CASSSSPYNEQFF
>TRBV12-3/TRBV12-4|-|TRBJ2-7|TRBD1
TGTGCCAGCAGTTCGGACAGGGGGACTTACGAGCAGTACTTC
CASSSDRGTYEQYF
>TRBV9|few|TRBJ2-5|-
TGTGCCAGCAGCGTAGAGGGGGTGGGGGAGACCCAGTACTTC
CASSVEGVGETQYF
>TRBV7-9|-|TRBJ1-1|-
TGTGCCAGCAGCTCCTGGAAACGCCGGGGGAACACTGAAGCTTTCTTT
CASSSWKRRGNTEAFF
>TRBV28|-|TRBJ1-2|-
TGTGCCAGCAGTCCAGGGACGCCTTTGAGGGGCTACACCTTC
CASSPGTPLRGYTF
>TRBV9|-|TRBJ2-2|TRBD1
TGTGCCAGCAGCCCTCAGGGGGCCAACACCGGGGAGCTGTTTTTT
CASSPQGANTGELFF
>TRBV7-9|few|TRBJ2-7|-
TGTGCCAGCAGCTTGCGTGCATCGGACTACGAGCAGTACTTC
CASSLRASDYEQYF
>TRBV7-2|many|TRBJ2-7|TRBD2
TGTGCCAGCAGTTGGACTAGCGGAAGCTCCTACGAGCAGTACTTC
CASSWTSGSSYEQYF
>TRBV3-1|-|TRBJ1-2|-
TGTGCCAGCAGCCAAACGACAGGTCCGCTCACCTTC
CASSQTTGPLTF
>TRBV7-9|few|TRBJ2-7|-
TGTGCCAGCAGCTCCTCAGGGATTCGGTACGAGCAGTACTTC
CASSSSGIRYEQYF
>TRBV12-3/TRBV12-4|-|TRBJ1-2|TRBD1
TGTGCCAGCAGTTTCGGACAGGGACCGTACTATGGCTACACCTTC
CASSFGQGPYYGYTF